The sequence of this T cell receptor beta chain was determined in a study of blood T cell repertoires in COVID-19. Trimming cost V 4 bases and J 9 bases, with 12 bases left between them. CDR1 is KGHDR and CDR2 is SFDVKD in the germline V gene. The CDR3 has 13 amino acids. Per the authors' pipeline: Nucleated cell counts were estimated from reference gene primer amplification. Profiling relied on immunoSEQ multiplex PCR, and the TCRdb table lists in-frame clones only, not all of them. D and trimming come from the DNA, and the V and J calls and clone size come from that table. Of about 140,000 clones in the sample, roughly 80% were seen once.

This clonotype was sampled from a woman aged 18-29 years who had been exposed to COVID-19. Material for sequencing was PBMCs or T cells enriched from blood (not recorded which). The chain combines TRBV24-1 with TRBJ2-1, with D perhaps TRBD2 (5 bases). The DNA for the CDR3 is TGTGCCACCAGTGACGGAGGTTCGGGTGAGCAGTTCTTC. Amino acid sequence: CATSDGGSGEQFF.